A selection of T cell receptor beta chains follows, all from one sample in a study of response to subunit inactivated influenza vaccine. TCRdb re-analysed the RT-PCR reads in MiXCR, keeping a single row per CDR3 protein. The sample includes about 570,000 distinct CDR3 sequences, about 11% seen only once; the top ten take 11%. The same sample was also used in a study of T cells expressing NK-cell markers.

The sequenced sample was PBMCs from blood, obtained on the day of vaccination. Receptor source: a man aged 50 to 60 who received an inactivated influenza vaccine. Both conserved end residues are part of each CDR3. A D gene is named only where the DNA matches it firmly. A clone size is listed for some rows: how often the clone was seen (once, few, many), or a class if it is expanded.

v_gene: TRBV6-1; abundance: few; j_gene: TRBJ1-2; d_gene: TRBD1; CDR3nt: TGTGCCAGCAAACTCGGGACAGGGGGCGGTGGCTACACCTTC; CDR3aa: CASKLGTGGGGYTF
v_gene: TRBV12-3/TRBV12-4; abundance: -; j_gene: TRBJ2-1; d_gene: TRBD2; CDR3nt: TGTGCCAGCAGTGTTAGCGGGAGAGACCGACCTGAGCAGTTCTTC; CDR3aa: CASSVSGRDRPEQFF
v_gene: TRBV18; abundance: few; j_gene: TRBJ2-5; d_gene: -; CDR3nt: TGTGCCAGCTCACCACCGTCTCCCAGTGGGAAGACCCAGTACTTC; CDR3aa: CASSPPSPSGKTQYF
v_gene: TRBV6-5; abundance: few; j_gene: TRBJ2-7; d_gene: -; CDR3nt: TGTGCCAGCAGTTACGTGGACACTAGGGGGTACGAGCAGTACTTC; CDR3aa: CASSYVDTRGYEQYF
v_gene: TRBV12-3/TRBV12-4; abundance: many; j_gene: TRBJ2-4; d_gene: -; CDR3nt: TGTGCCAGCAGTTTAGCAGGGAAGAACATTCAGTACTTC; CDR3aa: CASSLAGKNIQYF
v_gene: TRBV12-3/TRBV12-4; abundance: -; j_gene: TRBJ1-2; d_gene: -; CDR3nt: TGTGCCAGCAGTTTGAGGCGGCTTGGCTACACCTTC; CDR3aa: CASSLRRLGYTF
v_gene: TRBV28; abundance: -; j_gene: TRBJ2-6; d_gene: -; CDR3nt: TGTGCCAGCAGCCCGTACTCTGGGGCCAACGTCCTGAATTTC; CDR3aa: CASSPYSGANVLNF
v_gene: TRBV4-1; abundance: many; j_gene: TRBJ2-6; d_gene: TRBD1; CDR3nt: TGCGCCAGCAGCCAGCTCGAACAGGGGGGCTCTGGGGCCAACGTCCTGACTTTC; CDR3aa: CASSQLEQGGSGANVLTF
v_gene: TRBV3-1; abundance: -; j_gene: TRBJ2-7; d_gene: -; CDR3nt: TGTGCCAGCGCCGCCGTTCCCTACGAGCAGTACTTC; CDR3aa: CASAAVPYEQYF
v_gene: TRBV29-1; abundance: many; j_gene: TRBJ2-2; d_gene: TRBD2; CDR3nt: TGCAGCGTTTCCACTAGCGGGGCGAACACCGGGGAGCTGTTTTTT; CDR3aa: CSVSTSGANTGELFF
v_gene: TRBV6-1; abundance: few; j_gene: TRBJ2-7; d_gene: TRBD1; CDR3nt: TGTGCCAGCCAGTCGGGACAGACTGCCTACGAGCAGTACTTC; CDR3aa: CASQSGQTAYEQYF
v_gene: TRBV5-1; abundance: -; j_gene: TRBJ2-1; d_gene: TRBD2; CDR3nt: TGCGCCAGCAGCTTGGGACTAGCGGGGGGATACCCCTACAATGAGCAGTTCTTC; CDR3aa: CASSLGLAGGYPYNEQFF
v_gene: TRBV28; abundance: many; j_gene: TRBJ2-7; d_gene: -; CDR3nt: TGTGCCAGCACCAGACAGAGTTCCTACGAGCAGTACTTC; CDR3aa: CASTRQSSYEQYF
v_gene: TRBV5-1; abundance: few; j_gene: TRBJ2-7; d_gene: TRBD1; CDR3nt: TGCGCCAGCAGCTTTAATTTCGGGACAGACTCCTACGAGCAGTACTTC; CDR3aa: CASSFNFGTDSYEQYF
v_gene: TRBV5-1; abundance: few; j_gene: TRBJ2-3; d_gene: -; CDR3nt: TGCGCTAGCCAGTCGGGAAAACTCACAGATACGCAGTATTTT; CDR3aa: CASQSGKLTDTQYF
v_gene: TRBV7-8; abundance: few; j_gene: TRBJ2-5; d_gene: -; CDR3nt: TGTGCCAGCAGCCTCCGGGACTTAAATCAAGAGACCCAGTACTTC; CDR3aa: CASSLRDLNQETQYF
v_gene: TRBV5-1; abundance: -; j_gene: TRBJ2-2; d_gene: TRBD1; CDR3nt: TGCGCCAGCAGCTTCCCGGGACAGGGGATCGGGGAGCTGTTTTTT; CDR3aa: CASSFPGQGIGELFF
v_gene: TRBV7-2; abundance: many; j_gene: TRBJ2-2; d_gene: -; CDR3nt: TGTGCCAGCAGCTTAGAACGGCAGGGGACCGGGGAGCTGTTTTTT; CDR3aa: CASSLERQGTGELFF
v_gene: TRBV12-3/TRBV12-4; abundance: -; j_gene: TRBJ2-2; d_gene: -; CDR3nt: TGTGCCAGCAGTTTAAGGGGGGATCAGGACACCGGGGAGCTGTTTTTT; CDR3aa: CASSLRGDQDTGELFF
v_gene: TRBV5-1; abundance: few; j_gene: TRBJ2-7; d_gene: -; CDR3nt: TGCGCCAGCAGGGTCAGACAGCCCTACGAGCAGTACTTC; CDR3aa: CASRVRQPYEQYF
v_gene: TRBV18; abundance: -; j_gene: TRBJ1-2; d_gene: -; CDR3nt: TGTGCCAGCTCACCAGGGACGGCAGAAGCTGGCTATGGCTACACCTTC; CDR3aa: CASSPGTAEAGYGYTF
v_gene: TRBV2; abundance: many; j_gene: TRBJ1-5; d_gene: TRBD1; CDR3nt: TGTGCCAGTAAACAGGGGGAAGACAATCAGCCCCAGCATTTT; CDR3aa: CASKQGEDNQPQHF
v_gene: TRBV20-1; abundance: many; j_gene: TRBJ2-5; d_gene: TRBD2; CDR3nt: TGCAGTGCTAGGACTAGCGGGGGACAAGAGACCCAGTACTTC; CDR3aa: CSARTSGGQETQYF
v_gene: TRBV12-3/TRBV12-4; abundance: -; j_gene: TRBJ2-2; d_gene: TRBD2; CDR3nt: TGTGCCAGCAGATCTAGCGGGGGCGTCGGGGAGCTGTTTTTT; CDR3aa: CASRSSGGVGELFF